Described below is a single TCR beta chain sequence and its context. Its antigen is still unknown. With 60 Vbeta and 13 Jbeta primers, the PCR was carried out. Here immunoSEQ multiplex PCR was the method, and the copy in TCRdb shows in-frame clones only, minus some. The sample has around 100,000 clones, about 8% seen once. These data are taken from a study of cytomegalovirus exposure and HLA in healthy donors. Germline lookup yields CDR1 SGHDT and CDR2 YYEEEE. V lost 4 bases to trimming and J lost 4 bases, with 9 bases between them. This CDR3 is 13 amino acids long. Findings of the study overall: Researchers reported in a later analysis that common viral pathogens appeared linked to several top clusters. Associated with HLA alleles at 0.05 false discovery rate in a later analysis were some 16,000 TCR beta sequences.

The gene calls are TRBV5-6 and TRBJ1-3, with D perhaps matching TRBD1 (5 bases). The TCR originated in a man in his fifties or sixties in good health and CMV-seronegative. Sample: PBMCs. The CDR3 DNA reads TGTGCCAGCAGCCGACGGGGGGGAAACACCATATATTTT. It translates to CASSRRGGNTIYF. The complete variable domain, with remaining parts taken from reference TRBV5-6 and TRBJ1-3, reads DAGVTQSPTHLIKTRGQQVTLRCSPKSGHDTVSWYQQALGQGPQFIFQYYEEEERQRGNFPDRFSGHQFPNYSSELNVNALLLGDSALYLCASSRRGGNTIYFGEGSWLTVV.